The clone carrying this TCR beta chain occurred many times. Its antigen is unidentified. Quantitative 5'-RACE with molecular barcodes generated TCR beta libraries. TCRdb reprocessed the 5' RACE reads with MiXCR, giving one entry per CDR3 protein. The sample has 150,000 to 200,000 distinct CDR3 sequences, about 18% seen once. The sample belongs to a study of CD8 T cells in ankylosing spondylitis. Notes on the study in general: Disease-linked clones, CD8+, were relatively rare in peripheral blood. Matched synovial fluid from ankylosing spondylitis patients was reported to be enriched for disease-linked clones. Typical of ankylosing spondylitis blood, it appeared, was a TCR beta motif of several highly homologous variants.

Germline assignment: CDR1 MNHEY and CDR2 SVGAGI. Trimming took 4 bases from V and 4 from J, leaving 5 bases between them. This CDR3 spans 13 amino acids. The sample consisted of blood, either unsorted or a sorted T cell fraction (not recorded which). The J gene is TRBJ2-6, the V gene TRBV6-5; no firm D call. The clonotype originates from a male donor aged 10-30 years with ankylosing spondylitis or in good health (not recorded which). The CDR3 sequence is CASSSPGANVLTF. The DNA of the CDR3 is TGTGCCAGCAGTTCCCCCGGGGCCAACGTCCTGACTTTC.